These 32 T cell receptor beta chains were sequenced from one sample in a study of radiotherapy plus CTLA-4 blockade in lung cancer. Generated by immunoSEQ multiplex PCR, the TCRdb table keeps only in-frame clones and is missing some. The repertoire holds some 37,000 clones, with 72% as singletons. The material sequenced was peripheral blood, taken from a patient treated with radiotherapy plus ipilimumab. These receptors all stem from a human donor with non-small cell lung cancer who had stable disease on radiotherapy plus ipilimumab.

The V call is TRBV7-2, the J call TRBJ2-5, with 10 bases matching TRBD2. Looked up from germline, CDR1 is SGHTA and CDR2 is FQGNSA. V trimming: 2 bases; J trimming: 5 bases; junction bases outside the gene matches: 5. The length of the CDR3 is 15 residues. CDR3: CASSLIAGGRETQYF. The CDR3 nucleotides read TGTGCCAGCAGCTTAATAGCGGGGGGCAGGGAGACCCAGTACTTC.

The chain recombines TRBV18 with TRBJ2-7, with TRBD1 matching over 8 bases. Germline V gene lookup returns CDR1 KGHSH and CDR2 LQKENI. V shed 5 bases, J shed 0 bases, and the junction held 3 bases outside the gene matches. CDR3 length equals 14 residues. CDR3 amino acids: CASSAGQGSYEQYF. The DNA of the CDR3 is TGTGCCAGCTCAGCCGGACAGGGCTCCTACGAGCAGTACTTC.

The V and J genes are TRBV5-5 and TRBJ1-3; D call uncertain. Germline assignment: CDR1 SGHKS and CDR2 YYEKEE (reference sequence). The CDR3 sequence is 16 residues long. Between the trimmed V and J ends, which lost 0 bases and 1 base, there was a span of 11 bases. The CDR3 is CASSLGSTTSGNTIYF. The DNA for the CDR3 is TGTGCCAGCAGCTTGGGGTCCACCACATCTGGAAACACCATATATTTT.

V usage is TRBV5-4 and J usage is TRBJ2-7, with 11 bases fitting TRBD1. The CDR3 length is 16 residues. V trimming: 5 bases; J trimming: 6 bases; junction bases outside the gene matches: 13. Germline V gene lookup returns CDR1 SGHNT and CDR2 YYREEE (reference sequence). In DNA form, the CDR3 reads TGTGCCAGCAGAGACGTAAGGACAGGGGGCCCCGGCGAGCAGTACTTC. Residues: CASRDVRTGGPGEQYF.

This chain joins TRBV5-1 and TRBJ1-4; D may be TRBD1 (5 bases). This CDR3 comprises 13 residues. Germline CDR1 reads SGHRS; CDR2 reads YFSETQ. V lost 6 bases and J lost 5, with 11 bases in between. The CDR3 loop is CASTRGVNEKLFF. The CDR3 DNA follows: TGCGCCAGCACCCGGGGGGTGAATGAAAAACTGTTTTTT.

The rearrangement joins TRBV14 to TRBJ2-7, with D perhaps matching TRBD1 (7 bases). CDR1 is SGHDN, CDR2 FVKESK, per germline. The V gene lost 3 bases and the J gene lost 2 bases, with 11 bases spanning the gap. CDR3 size: 14 residues. The CDR3 DNA follows: TGTGCCAGCAGCCACCAGGGGGGTACCTACGAGCAGTACTTC. This translates into CASSHQGGTYEQYF. Full variable domain (missing parts from reference TRBV14 and TRBJ2-7): EAGVTQFPSHSVIEKGQTVTLRCDPISGHDNLYWYRRVMGKEIKFLLHFVKESKQDESGMPNNRFLAERTGGTYSTLKVQPAELEDSGVYFCASSHQGGTYEQYFGPGTRLTVT.

This clone was found once. The chain has TRBV10-3 and TRBJ1-2; D is unresolved. Germline V CDR1 and CDR2: ENHRY, SYGVKD. The CDR3 has 14 residues. The ends were cut back, 4 bases at V and 2 bases at J, with 11 bases in the middle. CDR3 region: CAISVGGSNYGYTF. The CDR3 nucleotides read TGTGCCATCAGTGTAGGAGGGTCCAACTATGGCTACACCTTC.

The rearrangement joins TRBV2 to TRBJ2-2; D possibly corresponds to TRBD2 (6 bases). Germline V CDR1 and CDR2: SNHLY, FYNNEI. V was trimmed by 4 bases and J by 6 bases, leaving 18 bases between them. The CDR3 is 16 residues long. This chain's CDR3 is CASSGSSVGGAGELFF. The DNA of the CDR3 is TGTGCCAGCAGTGGATCGTCAGTCGGGGGAGCCGGGGAGCTGTTTTTT.

This rearrangement joins TRBV2 to TRBJ1-4; a possible D gene is TRBD1 (5 bases). Germline-derived CDR1 and CDR2 are SNHLY and FYNNEI. The V end was cut by 6 bases, the J end by 3 bases, with 14 bases between. This CDR3 has 15 residues. CDR3 loop: CASSRFRVANEKLFF. For the CDR3, the DNA is TGTGCCAGCAGCCGATTCAGGGTGGCTAATGAAAAACTGTTTTTT.

About this clone itself: Only one base separates this from a far larger clonotype, so it likely reflects a read error. This specimen includes other DNA sequences encoding the same CDR3. The V gene is TRBV25-1, the J gene TRBJ1-1; D uncertain. This CDR3 comprises 13 residues. Germline CDR1 is MGHDK and CDR2 is SYGVNS. CDR3 loop: CASSLDGVTEAFF. CDR3 bases: TGTGCCAGCAGCCTAGACGGAGTCACTGAAGCCTTCTTT.

In this sample, this clone turned up once. This chain uses TRBV13 with TRBJ1-1, with D perhaps TRBD1 (5 bases). V lost 4 bases and J 2 bases, leaving 14 bases between the germline ends. CDR1 and CDR2 (germline): PRHDT, FYEKMQ (reference sequence). There are 15 residues in the CDR3. This CDR3 reads CASSSRGGLNTEAFF. The CDR3, as DNA: TGTGCCAGCAGCTCGCGGGGGGGACTAAACACTGAAGCTTTCTTT.

CDR3 DNA: TGTGCCAGCAGACGGAGCGCGGGGGGCCCCGAGCAGTATTTT. Protein product: CASRRSAGGPEQYF. The rearrangement uses TRBV7-9 and TRBJ2-3; 8 positions agree with TRBD2. Germline CDR1 reads SEHNR; CDR2 reads FQNEAQ (reference sequence). CDR3 length: 14 residues. The trim removed 6 bases at V and 11 bases at J, leaving 13 bases unmatched.

The V and J genes are TRBV27 and TRBJ1-3; tentatively, D is TRBD1 (5 bases). Looked up from germline, CDR1 is MNHEY and CDR2 is SMNVEV (reference sequence). The CDR3 is 14 residues long. Trimming stripped 2 bases from V and 4 bases from J, with 9 bases between. CDR3 protein: CASSLEQAGNTIYF. The CDR3 nucleotides are TGTGCCAGCAGTTTAGAACAGGCAGGAAACACCATATATTTT.

Turning to this clone: Other DNA sequences in this sample translate to the same CDR3. The chain couples TRBV6-5 to TRBJ1-2; tentative D call: TRBD1 (6 bases). The CDR3 has 13 amino acids. V lost 6 bases to trimming and J lost 5 bases, with 13 bases between them. In germline, CDR1 is MNHEY, CDR2 SVGAGI. CDR3 protein: CASSPGQLYGYTF. DNA of the CDR3: TGTGCCAGCAGCCCGGGACAACTATATGGCTACACCTTC.

The rearrangement uses TRBV18 and TRBJ2-1, with 7 bases that match TRBD2. V lost 4 bases, J lost 7 bases, and 16 bases stayed unmatched. CDR3 length equals 17 residues. The germline gives CDR1 KGHSH, CDR2 LQKENI. The CDR3 is CASSHPGGAGNRNEQFF. The CDR3 bases are TGTGCCAGCTCACACCCCGGTGGAGCGGGGAATAGGAATGAGCAGTTCTTC.

This clone was seen only a few times. The chain links TRBV7-3 to TRBJ2-7; perhaps TRBD1 as D (5 bases). The V and J ends lost 5 bases and 3 bases respectively, with 8 bases between them. This CDR3 is 12 amino acids long. Germline V lookup: CDR1 SGHTA, CDR2 FQGTGA. CDR3 sequence: CASSETGYEQYF. The CDR3 DNA reads TGTGCCAGCAGCGAAACAGGCTACGAGCAGTACTTC.

The chain joins TRBV6-5 to TRBJ2-5; D gene unclear. Per the germline V gene, CDR1 is MNHEY and CDR2 is SVGAGI. Trimming took 5 bases from V and 5 from J, leaving 15 bases between them. The CDR3 totals 14 residues. The CDR3 DNA sequence: TGTGCCAGCAGTCAGCGTGACGTTAGGGAGACCCAGTACTTC. Translation: CASSQRDVRETQYF.

The V gene is TRBV28, the J gene TRBJ2-7; 9 nucleotides line up with TRBD1. CDR1 and CDR2 from the germline V gene are MDHEN and SYDVKM. The CDR3 totals 14 residues. The V and J ends lost 6 bases and 7 bases, in that order; junction bases with no gene match: 10. The CDR3, as DNA: TGTGCCAGCAGAAGAACAGGGGGCATGGGGGAGCAGTACTTC. As protein: CASRRTGGMGEQYF.

This chain joins TRBV30 and TRBJ2-3, with TRBD2 identical over 10 bases. V trimming: 7 bases; J trimming: 3 bases; junction bases outside the gene matches: 10. Per the germline V gene, CDR1 is GTSNPN and CDR2 is SVGIG (reference sequence). The CDR3 sequence is 15 residues long. This CDR3 is CAFTRTSGKTDTQYF. The CDR3 DNA is TGTGCCTTCACCCGGACTAGCGGTAAAACAGATACGCAGTATTTT.

Only one count was recorded for this clone. This rearrangement joins TRBV5-1 to TRBJ2-7; 7 bases match TRBD2. CDR3 length equals 17 residues. Looked up from germline, CDR1 is SGHRS and CDR2 is YFSETQ. Trimming removed 2 bases from V and 2 bases from J; junction bases left unmatched: 13. CDR3 bases: TGCGCCAGCAGCTTCCCTATGGGGGGGGGAAGCACCTACGAGCAGTACTTC. This gives the protein CASSFPMGGGSTYEQYF.

The rearrangement links TRBV6-5 to TRBJ2-5; D remains ambiguous. Trimming removed 1 base at V and 0 bases at J, with 3 bases between. Looked up from germline, CDR1 is MNHEY and CDR2 is SVGAGI. The CDR3 totals 13 residues. This CDR3 is CASSYWHQETQYF. DNA for the CDR3: TGTGCCAGCAGTTACTGGCACCAAGAGACCCAGTACTTC.

V and J are TRBV2 and TRBJ2-2; possible D gene TRBD2, 5 bases. V was clipped by 7 bases and J by 9 bases, with 18 bases between them. The CDR3 consists of 14 residues. CDR1 is SNHLY and CDR2 is FYNNEI in the germline V gene. Here the CDR3 reads CASTPGVGRRELFF. CDR3 coding DNA: TGTGCCAGCACCCCCGGGGTGGGCAGGAGGGAGCTGTTTTTT.

This clone was seen only a few times. This rearrangement joins TRBV6-5 to TRBJ1-2; D is undetermined. Trimming removed 9 bases from V and 5 bases from J, with 22 bases in between. CDR1 MNHEY and CDR2 SVGAGI come from the germline V gene. There are 15 residues in the CDR3. The CDR3 DNA reads as TGTGCCAGTAAAACTCGGCGTCTCGGGGAGTATGGCTACACCTTC. This codes for CASKTRRLGEYGYTF.

This clone was seen only a few times. J is TRBJ2-7 and V is TRBV5-4; D may be TRBD1 (6 bases). The CDR3 is 15 amino acids. Germline V gene lookup returns CDR1 SGHNT and CDR2 YYREEE (reference sequence). Trimming stripped 4 bases from V and 0 bases from J, with 14 bases between. The CDR3 reads CASSAGVHSSYEQYF. Written as DNA, the CDR3 is TGTGCCAGCAGCGCAGGGGTTCACAGCTCCTACGAGCAGTACTTC.

This clone was detected a few times. The V gene is TRBV30, the J gene TRBJ1-1; possibly TRBD1 for D (6 bases). From germline, CDR1 is GTSNPN and CDR2 SVGIG (reference sequence). The V and J ends lost 3 bases and 1 base respectively, with 9 bases between them. The CDR3 spans 13 residues. The CDR3 DNA reads TGTGCCTGGAGGACAGGACCGAACACTGAAGCTTTCTTT. Protein sequence: CAWRTGPNTEAFF.

The chain recombines TRBV15 with TRBJ1-4; 7 positions agree with TRBD1. This CDR3 comprises 19 residues. V lost 4 bases, J lost 0 bases, and 14 bases stayed unmatched. The germline V gene encodes CDR1 LNHNV and CDR2 YYDKDF (reference sequence). CDR3 protein: CATSTGIRDSLATNEKLFF. CDR3 DNA sequence: TGTGCCACCAGCACCGGGATCCGGGACAGCCTTGCAACTAATGAAAAACTGTTTTTT.

The V gene is TRBV4-1, the J gene TRBJ1-2, with 12 bases lining up with TRBD1. Germline V gene sequence: CDR1 MGHRA, CDR2 YSYEKL. The CDR3 has 18 residues. J was trimmed by 4 bases and V by 3 bases; bases with no gene match: 12. CDR3 protein: CASSQDPGQGALGYGYTF. The CDR3 DNA is TGCGCCAGCAGCCAGGATCCGGGACAGGGGGCGCTGGGCTATGGCTACACCTTC.

V and J are TRBV5-1 and TRBJ2-4; D possibly corresponds to TRBD2 (5 bases). V lost 4 bases and J 1 base, leaving 15 bases between the germline ends. This CDR3 has 16 residues. The germline V gene has CDR1 SGHRS and CDR2 YFSETQ. The DNA of the CDR3 is TGCGCCAGCAGCGGAGACACCCGAGGGGCCAAAAACATTCAGTACTTC. Its protein is CASSGDTRGAKNIQYF.

V usage is TRBV11-2 and J usage is TRBJ2-5; D possibly corresponds to TRBD1 (6 bases). Trimming stripped 5 bases from V and 7 bases from J, with 14 bases between. Germline V CDR1 and CDR2: SGHAT, FQNNGV. This CDR3 comprises 13 residues. Here the CDR3 reads CASSQGLQGTQYF. In nucleotides, the CDR3 is TGTGCCAGCAGCCAGGGGTTACAGGGGACCCAGTACTTC.

This chain links TRBV15 with TRBJ1-2, with TRBD1 matching over 8 bases. Trimming at V came to 5 bases and at J to 4 bases, leaving 6 bases not matched to a gene. CDR1 and CDR2 from the germline V gene are LNHNV and YYDKDF (reference sequence). CDR3 length: 14 amino acids. The CDR3 DNA follows: TGTGCCACCAGCGAGGGGGGGACAGGCTATGGCTACACCTTC. Amino acid sequence: CATSEGGTGYGYTF. Complete variable domain (other parts from reference TRBV15 and TRBJ1-2): DAMVIQNPRYQVTQFGKPVTLSCSQTLNHNVMYWYQQKSSQAPKLLFHYYDKDFNNEADTPDNFQSRRPNTSFCFLDIRSPGLGDTAMYLCATSEGGTGYGYTFGSGTRLTVV.

The chain employs TRBV2 and TRBJ2-1, with D unresolved. Germline assignment: CDR1 SNHLY and CDR2 FYNNEI. There are 13 residues in the CDR3. Trimming stripped 7 bases from V and 3 bases from J, with 10 bases between. This CDR3 reads CASITEIYNEQFF. The CDR3, as DNA: TGTGCCAGCATTACAGAGATCTACAATGAGCAGTTCTTC.

This chain connects TRBV18 to TRBJ2-2; D gene unclear. The CDR3 has 15 amino acids. The ends were cut back, 0 bases at V and 0 bases at J, with 5 bases in the middle. CDR1 is KGHSH and CDR2 is LQKENI in the germline V gene. CDR3 nucleotides: TGTGCCAGCTCACCACCCAGTACGAACACCGGGGAGCTGTTTTTT. This sequence encodes CASSPPSTNTGELFF.